The present entry profiles one T cell receptor (beta chain) with its context. This entry comes from a study of blood T cell repertoires in COVID-19. About the study: Acute-phase and convalescent COVID-19 samples originated in the United States, Italy and Spain. Sample material is recorded as cDNA or gDNA derived from T cells, B-cell-depleted T cells, or PBMCs.

In germline, CDR1 is MGHRA, CDR2 YSYEKL. V lost 1 base, J lost 2 bases, and 6 bases lay in between. The CDR3 loop spans 13 amino acids. Per the original data handling: Amplification from reference gene primers served as the basis for estimated nucleated cell counts. Profiling relied on immunoSEQ multiplex PCR, and the TCRdb table lists in-frame clones only, not all of them. V and J calls and clone size are as listed in that table; D and trimming were resolved from the DNA. The sample contains about 300,000 clones, about nine tenths of which appear only once. In the 2 weeks before study entry, exposed participants met a COVID-19 case, which was PCR-confirmed or clinician-diagnosed.

The TCR comes from a woman in her forties or fifties who had been exposed to COVID-19. Sample: PBMCs or T cells enriched from blood (not recorded which). The chain joins TRBV4-1 to TRBJ2-7; no definite D call. The CDR3 is CASSQVTTYEQYF. CDR3 coding DNA: TGCGCCAGCAGCCAAGTCACTACCTACGAGCAGTACTTC.